The 7 T cell receptor beta chains listed next were all sequenced from one sample in a study of T cells after yellow fever vaccination. TCRdb passed the 5' RACE reads through MiXCR, listing each CDR3 protein once. This sample has about 350,000 distinct CDR3 sequences, with approximately 10% found just once. This sample comprised PBMCs, obtained on the day of the first yellow fever vaccination. The receptors were gathered from a young man who received the YFV17D yellow fever vaccine.

This clonotype has a handful of counts. The rearrangement uses TRBV19 and TRBJ1-1; TRBD1 is a possible D gene (5 bases). The V end lost 10 bases, the J end lost 10 bases, and 16 bases lay between the germline ends. CDR3 length: 11 amino acids. Germline lookup yields CDR1 LNHDA and CDR2 SQIVND (reference sequence). CDR3 protein: CATSQGVGAFF. The CDR3 DNA is TGTGCCACATCGCAGGGCGTTGGAGCTTTCTTT.

The J gene is TRBJ2-1, the V gene TRBV7-9; D gene unclear. Germline V lookup: CDR1 SEHNR, CDR2 FQNEAQ (reference sequence). There are 15 residues in the CDR3. Trimming took 6 bases from V and 5 from J, leaving 17 bases between them. In DNA form, the CDR3 reads TGTGCCAGCAGGCAGGATGCCGCATGGGACAATGAGCAGTTCTTC. It encodes CASRQDAAWDNEQFF. Full variable domain (missing parts from reference TRBV7-9 and TRBJ2-1): DTGVSQNPRHKITKRGQNVTFRCDPISEHNRLYWYRQTLGQGPEFLTYFQNEAQLEKSRLLSDRFSAERPKGSFSTLEIQRTEQGDSAMYLCASRQDAAWDNEQFFGPGTRLTVL.

The chain links TRBV6-2 or TRBV6-3 to TRBJ2-1, with D perhaps assigned TRBD1 or TRBD2 (5 bases each). With 5 bases removed from V and 7 bases from J, the gap between germline ends came to 18 bases. CDR1 is MNHEY, CDR2 SVGEGT, per germline. CDR3 length: 15 amino acids. The CDR3 region is CASSLNPGRRNEQFF. CDR3 coding DNA: TGTGCCAGCAGTCTAAACCCGGGACGGAGAAATGAGCAGTTCTTC.

This clonotype was counted at least ten times. In nucleotides, the CDR3 is TGTGCCAGCAGCTTGGGATCCACAACTAATGAAAAACTGTTTTTT. Encoded protein: CASSLGSTTNEKLFF. The chain recombines TRBV7-9 with TRBJ1-4; D ambiguous. Per the germline V gene, CDR1 is SEHNR and CDR2 is FQNEAQ (reference sequence). With 3 bases removed from V and 0 bases from J, the gap between germline ends came to 8 bases. The CDR3 has 15 residues.

V gene TRBV29-1 combines with J gene TRBJ1-1; D remains ambiguous. The germline V gene encodes CDR1 SQVTM and CDR2 ANQGSEA. Trimming removed 5 bases from V and 11 bases from J, with 15 bases in between. The CDR3 is made up of 11 amino acids. This CDR3 is CSVWRAVDAFF. The CDR3 coding sequence is TGCAGCGTTTGGAGGGCAGTAGACGCTTTCTTT.

The chain couples TRBV27 to TRBJ2-4; D may match TRBD1 or TRBD2 (6 bases each). V lost 2 bases and J lost 2, with 7 bases in between. The CDR3 is 14 residues long. Per the germline V gene, CDR1 is MNHEY and CDR2 is SMNVEV (reference sequence). The CDR3 loop is CASSLGGPKNIQYF. In DNA form, the CDR3 reads TGTGCCAGCAGTTTAGGGGGGCCCAAAAACATTCAGTACTTC.

The chain couples TRBV5-5 to TRBJ2-1; 7 bases map to TRBD1. The CDR3 covers 12 residues. J lost 10 bases, V lost 4 bases, and 5 bases had no gene match. The V gene's germline CDR1 is SGHKS and CDR2 YYEKEE (reference sequence). CDR3 sequence reads: CASSTTRGEQFF. In DNA form, the CDR3 reads TGTGCCAGCAGCACAACCAGGGGGGAGCAGTTCTTC.